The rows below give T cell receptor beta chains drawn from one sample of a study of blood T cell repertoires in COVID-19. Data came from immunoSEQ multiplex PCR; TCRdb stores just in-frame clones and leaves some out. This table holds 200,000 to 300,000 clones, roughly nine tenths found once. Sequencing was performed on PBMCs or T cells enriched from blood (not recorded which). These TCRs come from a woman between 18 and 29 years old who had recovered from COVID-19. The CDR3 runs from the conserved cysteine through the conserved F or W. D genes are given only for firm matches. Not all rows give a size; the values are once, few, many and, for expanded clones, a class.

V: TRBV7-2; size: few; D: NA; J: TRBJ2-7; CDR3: CASSSGPTYEQYF; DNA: TGTGCCAGCAGTTCAGGGCCGACCTACGAGCAGTACTTC
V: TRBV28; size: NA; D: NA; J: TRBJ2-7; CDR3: CGIGSQGFEQYF; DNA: TGTGGTATCGGGAGTCAGGGATTCGAGCAGTACTTC
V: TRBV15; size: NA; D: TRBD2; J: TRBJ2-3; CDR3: CATGRPEAGDLDTQYF; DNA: TGTGCCACCGGGAGGCCCGAAGCGGGGGACTTAGATACGCAGTATTTT
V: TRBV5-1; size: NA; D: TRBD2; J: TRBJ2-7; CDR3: CASSLGGGGSSYEQYF; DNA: TGCGCCAGCAGCTTGGGCGGCGGGGGGAGCTCCTACGAGCAGTACTTC
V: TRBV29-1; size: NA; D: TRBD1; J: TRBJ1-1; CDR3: CSVATGGNTEAFF; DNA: TGCAGCGTTGCTACAGGGGGAAACACTGAAGCTTTCTTT
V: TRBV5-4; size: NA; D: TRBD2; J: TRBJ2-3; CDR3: CASSSELAGGKDTQYF; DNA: TGTGCCAGCAGCTCCGAACTAGCGGGGGGGAAGGATACGCAGTATTTT
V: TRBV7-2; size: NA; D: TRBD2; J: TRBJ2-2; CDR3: CASSTSANTGELFF; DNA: TGTGCCAGCAGCACTAGCGCGAACACCGGGGAGCTGTTTTTT
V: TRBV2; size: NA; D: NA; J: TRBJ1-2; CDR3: CASSPDRYYGYTF; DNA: TGTGCCAGCAGTCCTGACAGGTACTATGGCTACACCTTC
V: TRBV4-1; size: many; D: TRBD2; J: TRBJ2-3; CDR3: CASSQVGGGVDTQYF; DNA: TGCGCCAGCAGCCAAGTCGGGGGGGGTGTCGATACGCAGTATTTT
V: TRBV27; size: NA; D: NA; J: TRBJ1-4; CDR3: CASSLSVGGAANEKLFF; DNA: TGTGCCAGCAGTTTATCGGTAGGGGGGGCTGCTAATGAAAAACTGTTTTTT
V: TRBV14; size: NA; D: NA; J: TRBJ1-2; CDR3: CASSRALSNYGYTF; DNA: TGTGCCAGCAGCCGGGCACTTTCTAACTATGGCTACACCTTC
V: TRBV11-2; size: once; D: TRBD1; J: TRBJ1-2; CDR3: CASSFPTGTGYTF; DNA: TGTGCCAGCAGCTTCCCGACAGGGACCGGCTACACCTTC
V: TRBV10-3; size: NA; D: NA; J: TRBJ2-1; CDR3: CAIGPRLVLHNEQFF; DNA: TGTGCCATCGGACCCAGACTAGTCCTCCACAATGAGCAGTTCTTC
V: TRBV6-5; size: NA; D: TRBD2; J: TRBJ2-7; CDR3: CASSTPSGGASEQYF; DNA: TGTGCCAGCAGTACCCCTAGCGGGGGGGCCAGCGAGCAGTACTTC
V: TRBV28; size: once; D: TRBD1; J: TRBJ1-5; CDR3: CASGDRVGQPQHF; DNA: TGTGCCAGCGGAGACAGGGTTGGACAGCCCCAGCATTTT
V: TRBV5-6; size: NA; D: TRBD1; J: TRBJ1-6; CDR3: CASNDRETSYNSPLHF; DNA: TGTGCCAGCAACGACAGGGAAACCTCCTATAATTCACCCCTCCACTTT